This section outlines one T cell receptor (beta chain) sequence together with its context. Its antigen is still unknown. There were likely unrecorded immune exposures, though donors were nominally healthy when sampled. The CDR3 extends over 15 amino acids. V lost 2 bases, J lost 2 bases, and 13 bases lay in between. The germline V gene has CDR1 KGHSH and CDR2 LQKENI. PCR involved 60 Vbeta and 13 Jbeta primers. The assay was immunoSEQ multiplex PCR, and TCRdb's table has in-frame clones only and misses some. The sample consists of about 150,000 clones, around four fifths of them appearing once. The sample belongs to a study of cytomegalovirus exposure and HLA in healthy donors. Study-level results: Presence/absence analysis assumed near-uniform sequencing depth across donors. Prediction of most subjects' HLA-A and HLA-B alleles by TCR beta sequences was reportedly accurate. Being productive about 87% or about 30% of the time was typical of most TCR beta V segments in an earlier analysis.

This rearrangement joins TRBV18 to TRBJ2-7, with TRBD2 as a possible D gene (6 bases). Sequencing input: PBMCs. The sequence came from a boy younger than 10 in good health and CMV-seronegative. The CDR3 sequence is CASSPSGTLAYEQYF. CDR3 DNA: TGTGCCAGCTCACCATCCGGGACTCTTGCCTACGAGCAGTACTTC.